The T cell receptor (beta chain) described here comes from a study of regulatory T cells in long-lasting Graves disease. CDR1 is LGHNA, CDR2 YSLEER, per germline. The CDR3 is made up of 16 amino acids. Trimming shortened V by 0 bases and J by 1 base, and 11 bases separated the two germline ends. Researchers made TCR beta libraries by using iRepertoire HTBI primers and running Arm-PCR on CDR3 regions. One entry per CDR3 protein, called by TCRdb with MiXCR from the multiplex PCR reads. The table shows a few hundred thousand distinct CDR3 sequences, with about 11% occurring only once. Time point denoted: newly diagnosed GD, antithyroid drugs for less than 3 months. PBMC-derived RNA was used for the TCR library. The table lists this clonotype with a count of one. These data were also filed under a second study, of T cells in Graves' hyperthyroidism and ophthalmopathy.

This receptor was taken from a woman younger than 30 with Graves disease. This chain links TRBV4-3 with TRBJ2-3; no reliable D call. The sample in question was peripheral blood mononuclear cells (PBMCs), obtained at new diagnosis, from a patient treated with antithyroid drugs. CDR3 amino acids: CASSQDGRGGTDTQYF. In nucleotides, the CDR3 is TGCGCCAGCAGCCAAGATGGAAGAGGAGGCACAGATACGCAGTATTTT.